This T cell receptor beta chain appears in the sequencing data of a study of metastatic and nonmetastatic thyroid tumors. Ten or more counts support this clone. From the PCR reads, TCRdb re-called clones with MiXCR. Of tens of thousands of clones in the sample, 25% to 35% were seen once. Trimming removed 3 bases from V and 3 bases from J, with 9 bases in between. This CDR3 comprises 14 residues. Every patient underwent thyroid surgery untreated. This TCR came from a male donor with papillary thyroid cancer or a benign thyroid nodule (not recorded which). Some clones in this sample may be carry-over from other donors' samples. This chain uses TRBV12-3 or TRBV12-4 with TRBJ2-1; a possible D gene is TRBD1 (5 bases). Sequencing was carried out using blood. CDR3 sequence: CASSFSQGYNEQFF. CDR3 nucleotides: TGTGCCAGCAGTTTTAGTCAGGGCTACAATGAGCAGTTCTTC.